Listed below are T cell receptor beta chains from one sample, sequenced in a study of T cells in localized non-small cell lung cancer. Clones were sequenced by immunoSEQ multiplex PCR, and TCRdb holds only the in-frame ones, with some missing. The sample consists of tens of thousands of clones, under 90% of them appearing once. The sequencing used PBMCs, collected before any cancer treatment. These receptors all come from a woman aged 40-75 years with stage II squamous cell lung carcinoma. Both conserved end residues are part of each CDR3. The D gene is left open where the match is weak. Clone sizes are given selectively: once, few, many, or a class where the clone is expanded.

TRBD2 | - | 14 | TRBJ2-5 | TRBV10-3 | CAISESEREGTQYF | TGTGCCATCAGTGAGTCAGAGCGGGAGGGGACCCAGTACTTC
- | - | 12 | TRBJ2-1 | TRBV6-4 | CASSDSRNEQFF | TGTGCCAGCAGTGACTCGAGAAATGAGCAGTTCTTC
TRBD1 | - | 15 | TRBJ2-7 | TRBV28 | CASSHGTASSYEQYF | TGTGCCAGCAGCCACGGGACAGCGAGCTCCTACGAGCAGTACTTC
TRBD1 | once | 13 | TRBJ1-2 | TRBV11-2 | CASGPGGNYGYTF | TGTGCCAGCGGCCCAGGGGGGAACTATGGCTACACCTTC
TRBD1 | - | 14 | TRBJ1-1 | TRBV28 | CASTTTTGRTEAFF | TGTGCCAGCACCACCACGACAGGGAGAACTGAAGCTTTCTTT
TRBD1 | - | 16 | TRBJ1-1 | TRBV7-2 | CASSLVPGQMNTEAFF | TGTGCCAGCAGCTTAGTACCGGGACAGATGAACACTGAAGCTTTCTTT
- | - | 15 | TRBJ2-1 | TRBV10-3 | CAISERSDSYNEQFF | TGTGCCATCAGTGAGAGGAGCGACTCCTACAATGAGCAGTTCTTC
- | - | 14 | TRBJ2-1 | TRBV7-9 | CASSLESSANEQFF | TGTGCCAGCAGCTTAGAGTCTAGCGCTAATGAGCAGTTCTTC
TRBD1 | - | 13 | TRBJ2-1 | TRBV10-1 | CARGTGSRNEQFF | TGCGCCAGGGGGACAGGGAGTAGGAATGAGCAGTTCTTC
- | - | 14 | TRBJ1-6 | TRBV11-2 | CASSFNSYNSPLHF | TGTGCCAGCAGCTTTAACAGCTATAATTCACCCCTCCACTTT
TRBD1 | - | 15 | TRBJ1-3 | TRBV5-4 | CASSLDRGPGNTIYF | TGTGCCAGCAGCTTGGACAGGGGGCCCGGAAACACCATATATTTT
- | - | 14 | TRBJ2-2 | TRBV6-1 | CASSPSEIPGELFF | TGTGCCAGCAGCCCCTCGGAGATCCCCGGGGAGCTGTTTTTT
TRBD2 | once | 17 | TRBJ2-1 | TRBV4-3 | CASSQDLEAGAYNEQFF | TGCGCCAGCAGCCAAGATCTCGAAGCGGGGGCCTACAATGAGCAGTTCTTC
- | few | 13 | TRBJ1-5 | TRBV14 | CASSQGGLGPQHF | TGTGCCAGCAGCCAAGGTGGCCTGGGGCCCCAGCATTTT
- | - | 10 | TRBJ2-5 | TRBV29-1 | CSVEIETQYF | TGCAGCGTTGAAATAGAGACCCAGTACTTC
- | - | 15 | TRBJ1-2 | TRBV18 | CASSSPQGRFDGYTF | TGTGCCAGCTCATCGCCCCAGGGGCGCTTTGATGGCTACACCTTC
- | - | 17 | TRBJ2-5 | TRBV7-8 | CASSLARGQEPLGTQYF | TGTGCCAGCAGCTTAGCGCGGGGGCAGGAGCCCTTAGGGACCCAGTACTTC
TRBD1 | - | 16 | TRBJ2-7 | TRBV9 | CASSETPLGQGYEQYF | TGTGCCAGCAGCGAGACCCCCCTTGGACAGGGCTACGAGCAGTACTTC
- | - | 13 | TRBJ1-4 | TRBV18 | CASSRGRNEKLFF | TGTGCCAGCTCTCGAGGACGGAATGAAAAACTGTTTTTT
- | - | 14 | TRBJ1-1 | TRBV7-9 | CASSLQQGNTEAFF | TGTGCCAGCAGCTTACAACAGGGGAACACTGAAGCTTTCTTT
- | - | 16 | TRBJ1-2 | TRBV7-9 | CASSLMALDRSNGYTF | TGTGCCAGCAGCTTAATGGCATTAGACAGATCAAATGGCTACACCTTC
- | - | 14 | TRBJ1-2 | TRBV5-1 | CASSPGRTAYGYTF | TGCGCCAGCAGCCCCGGACGGACAGCCTATGGCTACACCTTC
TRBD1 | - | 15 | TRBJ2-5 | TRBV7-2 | CASSLSGQAQGTQYF | TGTGCCAGCAGCTTATCGGGACAGGCTCAAGGGACCCAGTACTTC